The 16 T cell receptor beta chains in this list originate from one sample, sequenced in a study of cytomegalovirus exposure and HLA in healthy donors (dated by TCRdb to about 2017). Libraries were prepared through the immunoSEQ multiplex PCR assay. TCRdb's version of the immuneACCESS table is confined to in-frame rearrangements and falls short of the full clone set. An unresolved V gene accounts for under half of the shortfall where checked; the remainder is of unknown origin. Counted in this sample were 70,000 or so clones; 94% of them appeared once. About 0.93% of the sample goes to the ten largest clones. The sequenced material came from PBMCs. Every receptor here comes from a woman between 18 and 29 years old in good health and CMV-seronegative.

The V and J genes are TRBV18 and TRBJ2-1; the D gene is possibly TRBD1 (5 bases). The CDR3 length is 14 residues. Trimming removed 6 bases from V and 6 bases from J, with 15 bases in between. The germline CDR1 and CDR2 sequences are KGHSH and LQKENI. CDR3 loop: CASSLRSGSNEQFF. CDR3 DNA sequence: TGTGCCAGCTCGCTGAGATCAGGGTCCAATGAGCAGTTCTTC.

The chain joins TRBV7-2 to TRBJ2-5; D ambiguous. V lost 0 bases, J lost 5 bases, and 7 bases lay in between. The germline V gene has CDR1 SGHTA and CDR2 FQGNSA. The CDR3 sequence is 13 residues long. CDR3 amino acids: CASSLAFRETQYF. As DNA, the CDR3 is TGTGCCAGCAGCTTAGCGTTCCGTGAGACCCAGTACTTC.

V usage is TRBV6-6 and J usage is TRBJ2-7, with 9 bases lining up with TRBD1. After removal of 3 bases from V and 3 bases from J, the junction contained 3 bases not matched to a gene. The length of the CDR3 is 14 residues. Germline lookup yields CDR1 MNHNY and CDR2 SVGAGI (reference sequence). The DNA for the CDR3 is TGTGCCAGCAGTTATTTGGGACAGGGCTACGAGCAGTACTTC. This translates into CASSYLGQGYEQYF.

V usage is TRBV4-3 and J usage is TRBJ2-7, with a tentative D call TRBD2 (5 bases). Germline CDR1 LGHNA, CDR2 YSLEER. This CDR3 comprises 14 residues. Between the trimmed V and J ends, which lost 0 bases and 0 bases, there was a span of 6 bases. The CDR3 DNA is TGCGCCAGCAGCCAAGAAGGGAGCTCCTACGAGCAGTACTTC. It translates to CASSQEGSSYEQYF.

The V gene is TRBV27, the J gene TRBJ1-3, with 9 bases fitting TRBD1. The germline gives CDR1 MNHEY, CDR2 SMNVEV (reference sequence). V shed 6 bases and J 4 bases; nucleotides not matched to a gene: 4. This CDR3 is 14 amino acids long. In DNA, the CDR3 is TGTGCCAGCAGGGACAGGGGACCCGGAAACACCATATATTTT. This sequence encodes CASRDRGPGNTIYF.

J is TRBJ2-3 and V is TRBV27; D gene uncertain. CDR1 and CDR2 from the germline V gene are MNHEY and SMNVEV (reference sequence). Trimming took off 4 bases at V and 6 bases at J, with 5 bases between the two ends. This CDR3 spans 11 amino acids. The CDR3 region is CASSWADTQYF. The DNA of the CDR3 is TGTGCCAGCAGTTGGGCGGATACGCAGTATTTT.

The chain recombines TRBV15 with TRBJ2-3; tentatively, D is TRBD2 (5 bases). The CDR3 covers 16 residues. V was clipped by 5 bases and J by 3 bases, with 18 bases between them. Germline lookup yields CDR1 LNHNV and CDR2 YYDKDF (reference sequence). CDR3 sequence: CATSGSLAVQTDTQYF. In DNA, the CDR3 is TGTGCCACCAGCGGGTCTCTAGCAGTCCAGACAGATACGCAGTATTTT.

The chain links TRBV6-6 to TRBJ1-4; D ambiguous. V was trimmed by 8 bases and J by 0 bases, leaving 13 bases between them. The CDR3 contains 15 residues. Germline CDR1 and CDR2: MNHNY and SVGAGI (reference sequence). The CDR3 here is CASGKGDPTNEKLFF. The CDR3 region has the DNA TGTGCCAGCGGAAAAGGAGATCCAACTAATGAAAAACTGTTTTTT.

This chain links TRBV6-1 with TRBJ1-1; D is unresolved. The germline V and J ends were trimmed by 3 bases and 4 bases, with 12 bases remaining between them. CDR3 length: 14 amino acids. The V gene's germline CDR1 is MNHNS and CDR2 SASEGT. The CDR3, as DNA: TGTGCCAGCAGTGAGCTCCGGGGAACCACTGAAGCTTTCTTT. This encodes CASSELRGTTEAFF.

The chain couples TRBV27 to TRBJ2-3; 9 bases agree with TRBD1. Germline CDR1 MNHEY, CDR2 SMNVEV (reference sequence). The CDR3 loop spans 16 amino acids. V shed 5 bases and J 4 bases; nucleotides not matched to a gene: 10. CDR3 DNA sequence: TGTGCCAGCAGTCCCATACCCCGACAGGGGGCAGATACGCAGTATTTT. This codes for CASSPIPRQGADTQYF.

J is TRBJ2-7 and V is TRBV9; 7 bases are a match to TRBD2. Germline CDR1 and CDR2: SGDLS and YYNGEE. The CDR3 contains 17 residues. J lost 1 base, V lost 2 bases, and 12 bases had no gene match. The CDR3 sequence is CASSVDGGTGGSYEQYF. DNA for the CDR3: TGTGCCAGCAGCGTCGACGGGGGGACTGGTGGATCCTACGAGCAGTACTTC.

The chain uses TRBV6-6 and TRBJ1-2; 7 bases align to TRBD1. V trimming: 6 bases; J trimming: 7 bases; junction bases outside the gene matches: 2. CDR1 MNHNY and CDR2 SVGAGI come from the germline V gene (reference sequence). The CDR3 consists of 11 residues. As DNA, the CDR3 is TGTGCCAGCAGATCAGGGGGTGGCTACACCTTC. Protein product: CASRSGGGYTF.

The chain joins TRBV30 to TRBJ2-3; 11 nucleotides agree with TRBD2. Germline CDR1 reads GTSNPN; CDR2 reads SVGIG (reference sequence). The V segment lost 3 bases and the J segment 5 bases; nucleotides outside the gene matches: 7. This CDR3 is 15 amino acids long. The CDR3 sequence is CAWRVAGGPKDTQYF. DNA for the CDR3: TGTGCCTGGAGAGTAGCGGGAGGGCCTAAAGATACGCAGTATTTT.

This clone showed up just once. CDR3: CASSFGQGGTDTQYF. DNA of the CDR3: TGTGCCAGCAGCTTTGGACAGGGAGGCACAGATACGCAGTATTTT. V usage is TRBV11-2 and J usage is TRBJ2-3, with 8 bases lining up with TRBD1. The CDR3 is made up of 15 amino acids. CDR1 SGHAT and CDR2 FQNNGV come from the germline V gene. Germline trimming cut 3 bases from V and 1 base from J; bases unmatched to any gene: 3.

This clone has only one observation. CDR3 in DNA: TGCGCCAGCAGCTTGACCGGGACTAGCGGGGGCAATGAGCAGTTCTTC. It specifies CASSLTGTSGGNEQFF. The V and J genes are TRBV5-1 and TRBJ2-1, with 14 bases identical to TRBD2. J was trimmed by 6 bases and V by 1 base; bases with no gene match: 3. The CDR3 has 16 amino acids. CDR1 and CDR2 from the germline V gene are SGHRS and YFSETQ.

The chain carries TRBV29-1 and TRBJ2-2; TRBD1 is a possible D gene (5 bases). CDR3 size: 12 residues. The V gene's germline CDR1 is SQVTM and CDR2 ANQGSEA. V dropped 7 bases and J dropped 5 bases, with 11 bases sitting between them. CDR3 region: CSGSQGTGELFF. The CDR3 region has the DNA TGCAGCGGAAGTCAGGGAACCGGGGAGCTGTTTTTT.